The TCR beta chain described here comes from a study of patients and donors after allogeneic stem cell transplantation (dated by TCRdb to the early 2020s). This clonotype was seen a handful of times. Its antigen is still unknown. There are no base qualities to consult, and no much larger clone falls within one base. V drops 5 bases and J drops 2 bases, leaving 9 bases in between. From a lookup of the germline V gene (reference sequence), CDR1 and CDR2 are MNHNY and SVGAGI. CDR3 length: 13 amino acids, cysteine to phenylalanine. Only CDR3 DNA remains: 39 bases, in frame from the first base. The receptor library was made with RT-PCR. Sequenced using a NextSeq 550. TCRdb reprocessing: public reads trimmed at Q25 with fastp, clones called with MiXCR, in-frame beta chains kept. Each entry is one CDR3 protein sequence, shown with its most common DNA and genes. The sample records about 90,000 distinct CDR3 sequences, around 48% of which are singletons. The ten largest clones represent 60% to 65% of the sample.

The sequence was collected from a human donor who was either an allogeneic HSCT recipient or a stem cell or donor lymphocyte infusion donor (not recorded which). It is not recorded whose cells these are; they may come from a transplant donor. The rearranged chain carries TRBV6-6 and TRBJ1-1, with an unclear D gene assignment. Sequenced sample: blood, either unsorted or a sorted T cell fraction (not recorded which). In nucleotides, the sequence is TGTGCCAGCAGTACCTCTCACAACACTGAAGCTTTCTTT. Its amino acids are CASSTSHNTEAFF.